The 2 T cell receptor beta chains below all came from one sample that was sequenced in a study of PD-1 blockade in classical Hodgkin lymphoma. As for time point: cycle 4 day 1 (C4D1), after six to seven weeks of nivolumab. Relapse after autologous stem cell transplantation occurred in every patient, and brentuximab vedotin exposure varied. The repertoire was sequenced with immunoSEQ multiplex PCR; TCRdb's copy has only in-frame clones and lacks some. The sample has several thousand clones; 67% are singletons. Specimen: peripheral blood mononuclear cells (PBMCs), collected before the fourth cycle of nivolumab. The receptor set was obtained from a human donor with classical Hodgkin lymphoma.

The chain is built from TRBV6-5 and TRBJ2-2; TRBD1 matches at 9 bases. The ends lost 5 bases at V and 5 bases at J; junction bases unmatched: 6. Germline V gene data show CDR1 as MNHEY and CDR2 as SVGAGI. The CDR3 totals 15 residues. The CDR3 nucleotides are TGTGCCAGCAGTCGCCCGGGACAGGGAACCGGGGAGCTGTTTTTT. It yields the protein CASSRPGQGTGELFF.

The V call is TRBV29-1, the J call TRBJ1-1, with D unresolved. Germline V gene lookup returns CDR1 SQVTM and CDR2 ANQGSEA. Trimming pared 4 bases from V and 2 bases from J, leaving 14 bases between. The CDR3 length is 14 residues. CDR3 in DNA: TGCAGCGTTGCCCCAGCGCTGGTCAACACTGAAGCTTTCTTT. Residues: CSVAPALVNTEAFF.